This T cell receptor (beta chain) was captured by sequencing in a study of OX40 agonist ivuxolimab in advanced cancers. Study context: Recorded diagnoses for dose-escalation patients were hepatocellular carcinoma, melanoma, renal cell or head and neck cancer. Prior anti-PD-1, anti-PD-L1 or anti-CTLA-4 therapy was allowed; over 30% had some. Study conclusions and caveats: CD4+ T cells averaged fewer expanded clones than CD8+ T cells. The antigen specificity of the peripheral T cells (those that were expanded) was not determined.

The CDR3 totals 15 residues. The V segment lost 2 bases and the J segment 6 bases; nucleotides outside the gene matches: 4. Germline V gives CDR1 MNHEY, CDR2 SVGAGI. As for this clone: Its cognate antigen is unknown.

TCRdb keeps only in-frame clones here, not all; method: immunoSEQ multiplex PCR. In the table there are 40,000 or so clones, around 80% of which are singletons. The V and J genes are TRBV6-5 and TRBJ2-2; 9 nucleotides agree with TRBD1. The material was CD4+ or CD8+ T cells sorted from blood, obtained in a trial of the OX40 agonist ivuxolimab. The clonotype was recovered from an adult with an advanced solid tumor such as melanoma, head and neck, liver or kidney cancer. DNA of the CDR3: TGTGCCAGCAGTTACGGGACAGGGATCGCCGGGGAGCTGTTTTTT. Protein sequence: CASSYGTGIAGELFF.